This record looks at one T cell receptor beta chain sequence and its context. The antigen is unknown. Per the germline V gene, CDR1 is DFQATT and CDR2 is SNEGSKA (reference sequence). The CDR3 spans 14 residues. V lost 3 bases to trimming and J lost 6 bases; unmatched junction nucleotides: 9. This entry is derived from a study of blood T cells in healthy people across ages. Study conclusions and caveats: It was the long-lived donors that had more naive CD4+ cells and higher diversity than aged donors.

Those donating, healthy Caucasian individuals from Russia, were aged roughly 6 to 100. Using a J-beta primer mix together with a sample-barcoded 5' primer, a second PCR was run for roughly 6 to 11 cycles. In TCRdb, the 5' RACE reads were re-called with MiXCR into one record per CDR3 protein. This sample has about 1.4 million distinct CDR3 sequences, with around 59% found just once. The sample was blood. The clonotype was recovered from a man aged 18 to 35 in good health. This sequence joins TRBV20-1 and TRBJ2-5; 8 bases map to TRBD2. The DNA for the CDR3 is TGCAGTGCTAGCAAAGCGGGAGCGGAGAAGACCCAGTACTTC. It is translated as CSASKAGAEKTQYF.